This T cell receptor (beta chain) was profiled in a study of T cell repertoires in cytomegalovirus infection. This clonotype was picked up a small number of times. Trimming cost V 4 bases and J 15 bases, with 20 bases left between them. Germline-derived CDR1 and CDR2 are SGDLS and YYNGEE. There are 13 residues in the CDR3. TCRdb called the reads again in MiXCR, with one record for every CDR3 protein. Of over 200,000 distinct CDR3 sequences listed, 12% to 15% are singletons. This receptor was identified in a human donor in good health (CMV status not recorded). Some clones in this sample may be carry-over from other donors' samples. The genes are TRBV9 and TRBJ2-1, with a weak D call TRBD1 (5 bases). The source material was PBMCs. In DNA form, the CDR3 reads TGTGCCAGCAGCACCAACTCAGGGCCTAACCTGTTCTTC. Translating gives CASSTNSGPNLFF.